This TCR beta chain emerged from a study of cytomegalovirus exposure and HLA in healthy donors. Overall study: The same platform was used for the 110 or so validation repertoires and the 500 to 700 first-cohort repertoires, a later analysis reported. Study observations and caveats: A few CMV-associated chains were confirmed in vitro to be specific for CMV antigens. The study put 150 to 200 TCR beta chains on its list as cytomegalovirus-associated. Most TCR sequences proved rare, with some public TCRs found in many donors.

The assay was immunoSEQ multiplex PCR, and TCRdb's table has in-frame clones only and misses some. Of 60,000 to 90,000 clones listed, around 85% are singletons. Worth noting for this clone: The antigen remains undetermined.

The CDR3 totals 16 residues. CDR1 is KGHSH, CDR2 LQKENI, per germline. V was pared by 0 bases and J by 6 bases, with 0 bases of the junction left unmatched. This receptor was obtained from a young man in good health and CMV-seronegative. V gene TRBV18 combines with J gene TRBJ2-1, with 15 bases aligning to TRBD2. What was sequenced was PBMCs. CDR3 nucleotide sequence: TGTGCCAGCTCACCACCGGGACTAGCGGGAGGCAATGAGCAGTTCTTC. It specifies CASSPPGLAGGNEQFF.